The clone carrying this TCR beta chain has a handful of counts. The antigen remains unidentified. Trimming at V came to 1 base and at J to 0 bases, leaving 7 bases not matched to a gene. The CDR3 totals 18 residues. The germline V gene has CDR1 MDHEN and CDR2 SYDVKM. This entry comes from a study of T cell responses to AZD1222 COVID-19 vaccine. Study-level findings and limits: Spike-specific TCR breadth and depth grew following two AZD1222 doses. Repertoire sampling happened only post peak T cell response. White British ancestry dominated among donors, who included more females, and clonal diversity was possibly underestimated. Researchers report vaccine-associated CD4 TCRs spanning spike, with dominance at 160-218 and 743-854.

Using immunoSEQ multiplex PCR, the repertoire was profiled, and TCRdb retains in-frame clones only, with some absent. The sample shows around 110,000 clones, about 90% of them seen only once. This sample comprised peripheral blood, obtained on day 0 of AZD1222 vaccination. V and J are TRBV28 and TRBJ1-4; 8 bases line up with TRBD1. The clonotype originates from an adult in good health. CDR3 in amino acids: CASSLSRTGKTTNEKLFF. In DNA, the CDR3 is TGTGCCAGCAGTTTATCCCGGACAGGGAAAACAACTAATGAAAAACTGTTTTTT.